These 7 T cell receptor beta chains originate from one sample sequenced in a study of T cells in localized non-small cell lung cancer. The table came from immunoSEQ multiplex PCR; TCRdb's copy has only in-frame clones and leaves some out. The sample lists roughly 20,000 clones; 65% to 90% were seen once. Sequencing was performed on peripheral blood, taken before any cancer treatment. These receptors all stem from a man between 40 and 70 years old with stage I lung adenocarcinoma.

The chain employs TRBV7-6 and TRBJ2-5; D might be TRBD2 (7 bases). Germline values: CDR1 SGHVS, CDR2 FNYEAQ. Trimming took 1 base from V and 1 from J, leaving 13 bases between them. This CDR3 has 16 amino acids. CDR3 sequence (DNA): TGTGCCAGCAGCTTAGTTGGGGGGGCGCCCCAAGAGACCCAGTACTTC. It is translated as CASSLVGGAPQETQYF. Full variable domain (remainder filled in from reference TRBV7-6 and TRBJ2-5): GAGVSQSPRYKVTKRGQDVALRCDPISGHVSLYWYRQALGQGPEFLTYFNYEAQQDKSGLPNDRFSAERPEGSISTLTIQRTEQRDSAMYRCASSLVGGAPQETQYFGPGTRLLVL.

In nucleotides, the CDR3 is TGTGCCAGCAGTCTGGGGGCCGGGAATTCTAACTATACCTTC. Protein sequence: CASSLGAGNSNYTF. V and J are TRBV11-2 and TRBJ1-2; tentatively, D is TRBD1 (6 bases). Looked up from germline, CDR1 is SGHAT and CDR2 is FQNNGV. Trimming pared 6 bases from V and 14 bases from J, leaving 25 bases between. The CDR3 length is 14 residues.

This clone was seen a single time. This chain links TRBV28 with TRBJ2-4; the D is unclear. Looked up from germline, CDR1 is MDHEN and CDR2 is SYDVKM. V was trimmed by 2 bases and J by 0 bases, leaving 14 bases between them. The CDR3 is 17 residues long. The CDR3 coding sequence is TGTGCCAGCAGTTTACCAGGAATTGGGCTAGCCAAAAACATTCAGTACTTC. Encoded protein: CASSLPGIGLAKNIQYF. The whole variable domain, remainder taken from reference TRBV28 and TRBJ2-4, is DVKVTQSSRYLVKRTGEKVFLECVQDMDHENMFWYRQDPGLGLRLIYFSYDVKMKEKGDIPEGYSVSREKKERFSLILESASTNQTSMYLCASSLPGIGLAKNIQYFGAGTRLSVL.

The chain has TRBV27 and TRBJ2-1, with D possibly TRBD1 on 6 matching bases. V lost 0 bases to trimming and J lost 0 bases, with 15 bases between them. CDR1 is MNHEY and CDR2 is SMNVEV in the germline V gene (reference sequence). The CDR3 is 18 residues long. CDR3 DNA sequence: TGTGCCAGCAGTTTATCGGGGGCCCCCTGGAGCTCCTACAATGAGCAGTTCTTC. Residues: CASSLSGAPWSSYNEQFF.

This chain uses TRBV28 with TRBJ2-2, with unresolved D. The germline V gene has CDR1 MDHEN and CDR2 SYDVKM. The CDR3 consists of 12 residues. Trimming took off 3 bases at V and 6 bases at J, with 5 bases between the two ends. DNA of the CDR3: TGTGCCAGCAGTTTCGGTCCCGGGGAGCTGTTTTTT. This sequence encodes CASSFGPGELFF. The complete variable domain, with remaining parts taken from reference TRBV28 and TRBJ2-2, reads DVKVTQSSRYLVKRTGEKVFLECVQDMDHENMFWYRQDPGLGLRLIYFSYDVKMKEKGDIPEGYSVSREKKERFSLILESASTNQTSMYLCASSFGPGELFFGEGSRLTVL.

This clone was picked up one time. V usage is TRBV27 and J usage is TRBJ2-3; D remains unclear. Germline values: CDR1 MNHEY, CDR2 SMNVEV (reference sequence). V was shortened by 3 bases and J by 6 bases, with 10 bases between the two germline ends. The CDR3 consists of 13 residues. CDR3 sequence: CASSFRFGDTQYF. Here the CDR3 DNA reads TGTGCCAGCAGTTTTAGATTTGGCGATACGCAGTATTTT.

This clone came up once. V gene TRBV6-1 combines with J gene TRBJ1-1; D might be TRBD1 (5 bases). The CDR3 covers 14 residues. Trimming removed 4 bases at V and 5 bases at J, with 14 bases between. The germline V gene has CDR1 MNHNS and CDR2 SASEGT. DNA of the CDR3: TGTGCCAGCAGTGCAACCTGGGGGGGGACTGAAGCTTTCTTT. It is translated as CASSATWGGTEAFF.